This TCR beta chain was sequenced during a study of T cell responses to AZD1222 COVID-19 vaccine. Study at large: Combined were second doses at about 4 or about 12 weeks.

Trimming removed 6 bases at V and 2 bases at J, with 16 bases between. CDR1 and CDR2 (germline): SGHTS, YDEGEE. The CDR3 covers 15 residues. With regard to this clone: Its cognate antigen is unknown.

General study findings and limits: There were vaccine-associated CD4 TCRs across spike, dominant at 160-218 and 743-854.

The protocol was immunoSEQ multiplex PCR, while the TCRdb copy is restricted to in-frame clones and leaves out a portion. The profile shows about 97,000 clones, about 88% of them singletons. The chain carries TRBV5-8 and TRBJ2-3; TRBD1 or TRBD2 may be the D gene (6 bases each). The input for sequencing was peripheral blood, taken on day 0 of AZD1222 vaccination. This clonotype was sampled from an adult in good health. As DNA, the CDR3 is TGTGCCAGCACCACGGGGGCCATAGACACAGATACGCAGTATTTT. It codes for CASTTGAIDTDTQYF.